These 17 T cell receptor beta chains were all obtained from the same sample, sequenced in a study of blood T cell repertoires in COVID-19. Clones were read by immunoSEQ multiplex PCR, and TCRdb kept only the in-frame ones, dropping some. The sample has about 59,000 clones, 90% seen once. The sequenced material came from peripheral blood. These receptors all stem from a man older than 75 with acute or convalescent COVID-19.

The J gene is TRBJ2-7, the V gene TRBV14; D call uncertain. Germline V CDR1 and CDR2: SGHDN, FVKESK. The V and J ends lost 0 bases and 3 bases respectively, with 12 bases between them. The CDR3 sequence is 15 residues long. In nucleotides, the CDR3 is TGTGCCAGCAGCCAAGAAAGGCGGAAATTCTACGAGCAGTACTTC. Translation: CASSQERRKFYEQYF. Full variable domain (remainder filled in from reference TRBV14 and TRBJ2-7): EAGVTQFPSHSVIEKGQTVTLRCDPISGHDNLYWYRRVMGKEIKFLLHFVKESKQDESGMPNNRFLAERTGGTYSTLKVQPAELEDSGVYFCASSQERRKFYEQYFGPGTRLTVT.

The chain combines TRBV25-1 with TRBJ2-5, with 7 bases that match TRBD1. Germline V gene data show CDR1 as MGHDK and CDR2 as SYGVNS. The CDR3 consists of 14 residues. V was clipped by 5 bases and J by 4 bases; unmatched bases: 7. This CDR3 is CASSSPTGTETQYF. For the CDR3, the DNA is TGTGCCAGCAGTTCCCCGACAGGGACAGAGACCCAGTACTTC.

The rearrangement joins TRBV3-1 (or the pseudogene TRBV3-2) to TRBJ2-7; TRBD2 might be the D (5 bases). Germline V gene sequence: CDR1 LGHDT, CDR2 YNNKEL (reference sequence). V was clipped by 8 bases and J by 5 bases, with 16 bases between them. The CDR3 has 13 residues. CDR3 sequence reads: CASAVPPGNEQYF. In nucleotides, the CDR3 is TGTGCCAGCGCGGTCCCCCCGGGAAACGAGCAGTACTTC.

This clone was detected only a few times. The chain combines TRBV7-9 with TRBJ1-1; D is possibly TRBD1 (6 bases). This CDR3 is built from 11 residues. Per germline, CDR1 SEHNR and CDR2 FQNEAQ (reference sequence). The germline V and J ends were trimmed by 4 bases and 6 bases, with 6 bases remaining between them. Written as DNA, the CDR3 is TGTGCCAGCAGCTGGACAGCTGAAGCTTTCTTT. This codes for CASSWTAEAFF.

The V and J genes are TRBV5-1 and TRBJ1-5, with D unclear. The CDR3 totals 13 residues. The germline V gene has CDR1 SGHRS and CDR2 YFSETQ. Trimming pared 0 bases from V and 8 bases from J, leaving 9 bases between. CDR3 protein: CASSLAPNEPQHF. The CDR3 region has the DNA TGCGCCAGCAGCTTGGCACCTAACGAGCCCCAGCATTTT.

This rearrangement joins TRBV30 to TRBJ1-5; D uncertain. Germline loops: CDR1 GTSNPN, CDR2 SVGIG (reference sequence). Trimming left V 1 base short and J 6 bases short, with 7 bases between. The CDR3 has 12 residues. The CDR3 DNA reads TGTGCCTGGAGTGGGGAGGGTCAGCCCCAGCATTTT. Translated: CAWSGEGQPQHF.

CDR3 sequence (DNA): TGTGCCAGCCTCTTCTCGGGAAGCTCGAACACTGAAGCTTTCTTT. Translation gives CASLFSGSSNTEAFF. The chain carries TRBV2 and TRBJ1-1; no reliable D call. Per the germline V gene, CDR1 is SNHLY and CDR2 is FYNNEI. CDR3 length: 15 residues. The V end was cut by 8 bases, the J end by 1 base, with 17 bases between.

The chain is built from TRBV27 and TRBJ2-3, with TRBD1 matching 7 bases. Germline V gene data show CDR1 as MNHEY and CDR2 as SMNVEV (reference sequence). The CDR3 has 17 amino acids. J gave up 5 bases and V 6 bases, and 17 bases lay outside the gene matches. The CDR3 protein is CASSHTPLTGQGDTQYF. The DNA of the CDR3 is TGTGCCAGCAGCCACACCCCCCTGACAGGGCAGGGAGATACGCAGTATTTT.

The gene calls are TRBV28 and TRBJ1-5; TRBD1 agrees at 10 bases. With 7 bases clipped from V and 4 bases from J, the junction kept 13 bases outside the gene matches. Germline loops: CDR1 MDHEN, CDR2 SYDVKM. The CDR3 has 17 residues. The CDR3 loop is CASTLTGGLVGNQPQHF. In nucleotides, the CDR3 is TGTGCCAGCACCTTGACAGGGGGCTTAGTGGGGAATCAGCCCCAGCATTTT.

This clone was picked up one time. This chain joins TRBV6-5 and TRBJ2-1; 9 nucleotides agree with TRBD1. V was clipped by 5 bases and J by 4 bases; unmatched bases: 6. The CDR3 runs 15 residues. Looked up from germline, CDR1 is MNHEY and CDR2 is SVGAGI. The DNA of the CDR3 is TGTGCCAGCAGTCGACAGGGGGTAAAATACAATGAGCAGTTCTTC. Protein: CASSRQGVKYNEQFF.

This clone was recorded only once. This sequence joins TRBV6-6 and TRBJ1-6, with 9 bases identical to TRBD1. CDR3 length equals 14 residues. V lost 5 bases to trimming and J lost 7 bases; unmatched junction nucleotides: 3. The germline CDR1 and CDR2 sequences are MNHNY and SVGAGI (reference sequence). In nucleotides, the CDR3 is TGTGCCAGCAGTAGGACAGGGGAAAATTCACCCCTCCACTTT. Translated, it gives CASSRTGENSPLHF.

The CDR3: CASSFQVPDTQYF. CDR3 nucleotide sequence: TGCGCCAGCAGCTTCCAGGTCCCAGATACGCAGTATTTT. V gene TRBV5-1 combines with J gene TRBJ2-3; D remains ambiguous. CDR3 length: 13 amino acids. Trimming stripped 2 bases from V and 4 bases from J, with 8 bases between. Germline CDR1 and CDR2: SGHRS and YFSETQ.

CDR3 bases: TGTGCCAGCAACATTGAAGGGGGGGACACTGAAGCTTTCTTT. It specifies CASNIEGGDTEAFF. The chain couples TRBV6-5 to TRBJ1-1; weak D call: TRBD1 (6 bases). This CDR3 is 14 amino acids long. The germline CDR1 and CDR2 sequences are MNHEY and SVGAGI. The germline V and J ends were trimmed by 7 bases and 3 bases, with 15 bases remaining between them.

The chain combines TRBV7-8 with TRBJ2-7, with D uncertain. The V end lost 4 bases, the J end lost 1 base, and 11 bases lay between the germline ends. CDR3 length equals 14 residues. The germline V gene has CDR1 SGHVS and CDR2 FQNEAQ. CDR3 sequence (DNA): TGTGCCAGCAGCTCAAACGCGGCTTCCTACGAGCAGTACTTC. Residues: CASSSNAASYEQYF.

The V call is TRBV7-2, the J call TRBJ1-1; 9 bases map to TRBD1. Germline-derived CDR1 and CDR2 are SGHTA and FQGNSA. CDR3 length: 15 amino acids. Germline trimming cut 5 bases from V and 4 bases from J; bases unmatched to any gene: 8. CDR3 DNA: TGTGCCAGCAGCCCATGGACAGGGGTTAGCACTGAAGCTTTCTTT. It encodes CASSPWTGVSTEAFF.

V and J are TRBV3-1 (or the pseudogene TRBV3-2) and TRBJ2-3; TRBD1 is a possible D gene (5 bases). Germline CDR1 and CDR2: LGHDT and YNNKEL (reference sequence). The CDR3 covers 14 residues. Trimming pared 3 bases from V and 3 bases from J, leaving 10 bases between. CDR3 sequence: CASSQGQATDTQYF. CDR3 DNA sequence: TGTGCCAGCAGCCAGGGGCAGGCAACAGATACGCAGTATTTT.

The genes are TRBV5-1 and TRBJ2-2; no clear D gene. Germline V gene sequence: CDR1 SGHRS, CDR2 YFSETQ. The CDR3 covers 15 residues. V lost 0 bases and J 0 bases, leaving 6 bases between the germline ends. In nucleotides, the CDR3 is TGCGCCAGCAGCTTGGGACACTCGAACACCGGGGAGCTGTTTTTT. It specifies CASSLGHSNTGELFF.